The rows below give T cell receptor beta chains drawn from one sample of a study of OX40 agonist ivuxolimab in advanced cancers. The method was immunoSEQ multiplex PCR; TCRdb's version includes in-frame clones alone and lacks a portion of them. The repertoire holds about 90,000 clones, with about 90% as singletons. The sequences come from CD4+ or CD8+ T cells sorted from blood, collected in a trial of the OX40 agonist ivuxolimab. These receptors were obtained from an adult with an advanced solid tumor such as melanoma, head and neck, liver or kidney cancer. CDR3s include the opening cysteine and the closing phenylalanine or tryptophan. The D gene is left open where the match is weak. The size of a clone is reported for some rows only, either as once, few or many, or as a class for expanded clones.

j_call,clone_size,d_call,v_call,cdr3_length,cdr3_nt,cdr3_aa
TRBJ2-7,.,.,TRBV14,14,TGTGCCAGCAGCCCAATAGCGGGACAGTACGAGCAGTACTTC,CASSPIAGQYEQYF
TRBJ2-5,.,.,TRBV30,12,TGTGCCTGGAGGGTACAGTGGGAGACCCAGTACTTC,CAWRVQWETQYF
TRBJ2-1,.,TRBD2,TRBV7-9,17,TGTGCCAGCAGCGCGGCTCTAGCGGGAGGAACCTACAATGAGCAGTTCTTC,CASSAALAGGTYNEQFF
TRBJ1-3,.,TRBD1,TRBV6-5,15,TGTGCCAGCAGAGGGACAGGGGGGAATGGAAACACCATATATTTT,CASRGTGGNGNTIYF
TRBJ2-5,.,.,TRBV11-3,15,TGTGCCAGCAGCTCCCCGGGGTGGGGGCCCGAGACCCAGTACTTC,CASSSPGWGPETQYF
TRBJ2-1,.,.,TRBV11-2,13,TGTGCCAGCAGCCCCGGACACGCGGGGGAGCAGTTCTTC,CASSPGHAGEQFF
TRBJ1-5,.,TRBD1,TRBV6-5,15,TGTGCCAGCAGCCCCGGGACAGTCTCTAATCAGCCCCAGCATTTT,CASSPGTVSNQPQHF
TRBJ2-3,.,.,TRBV2,14,TGTGCCAGTCAGCGGAGAACTAGCACAGATACGCAGTATTTT,CASQRRTSTDTQYF
TRBJ1-3,.,.,TRBV7-9,14,TGTGCCAGCACTAACCAATACTCTGGAAACACCATATATTTT,CASTNQYSGNTIYF
TRBJ2-6,.,.,TRBV6-1,12,TGTGCCGGCCGCTCTGGGGCCAACGTCCTGACTTTC,CAGRSGANVLTF
TRBJ2-3,.,TRBD2,TRBV4-3,15,TGCGCCAGCAGCCAACGGGAGGGAAGCACAGATACGCAGTATTTT,CASSQREGSTDTQYF
TRBJ2-7,.,TRBD1,TRBV28,15,TGTGCCAGCAGAAATGAACAGGGGCGGTTGGACGAGCAGTACTTC,CASRNEQGRLDEQYF
TRBJ1-2,once,.,TRBV6-6,15,TGTGCCAGCAGTTACTCCCTGCGAGCTAACTATGGCTACACCTTC,CASSYSLRANYGYTF
TRBJ2-5,.,.,TRBV18,15,TGTGCCAGCTCGAGCCCGGGATCCCATTCGGAGACCCAGTACTTC,CASSSPGSHSETQYF
TRBJ2-1,.,.,TRBV12-2,16,TGTGCAAGTCGCTTAGACGGGCAGATTGGCTACAATGAGCAGTTCTTC,CASRLDGQIGYNEQFF
TRBJ2-7,.,.,TRBV28,12,TGTGCCAGCAGTTTCGGTGTACCCGAGCAGTACTTC,CASSFGVPEQYF
TRBJ2-1,.,TRBD2,TRBV7-8,16,TGTGCCAGCAGCTTAATGGCGGGAGGGGGATACAATGAGCAGTTCTTC,CASSLMAGGGYNEQFF
TRBJ1-1,.,.,TRBV5-1,15,TGCGCCAGCAGCCCAGGTGCCAGCCCCGGCACTGAAGCTTTCTTT,CASSPGASPGTEAFF
TRBJ2-5,once,.,TRBV5-4,15,TGTGCCAGCAGCTTGTTAGGGGGGAAAGGAGAGACCCAGTACTTC,CASSLLGGKGETQYF
TRBJ2-7,.,TRBD1,TRBV5-6,14,TGTGCCAGCAGCAGACAGGGAAGCTCCTACGAGCAGTACTTC,CASSRQGSSYEQYF
TRBJ2-7,.,TRBD2,TRBV5-1,15,TGCGCCAGCAGCTTCTTTCGCGGGAGGGGGTACGAGCAGTACTTC,CASSFFRGRGYEQYF
TRBJ1-2,once,.,TRBV19,12,TGTGCCAGTAGTGGCGCCGTTGAGGGCTACACCTTC,CASSGAVEGYTF
TRBJ1-5,.,.,TRBV28,16,TGTGCCAGCAGCCAAAACGGACATTCTAGCAATCAGCCCCAGCATTTT,CASSQNGHSSNQPQHF
TRBJ2-5,.,.,TRBV11-3,13,TGTGCCAGCAGCTTAGGCAGGTCAGAGACCCAGTACTTC,CASSLGRSETQYF
TRBJ1-2,.,.,TRBV9,13,TGTGCCAGCAGCGTAGAAGGGTCGGGTTCCTACACCTTC,CASSVEGSGSYTF
TRBJ2-3,.,.,TRBV5-1,13,TGCGCCAGCAGCTTTATCATCACAGATACGCAGTATTTT,CASSFIITDTQYF
TRBJ2-5,.,TRBD1,TRBV11-1,14,TGTGCCAGCAGCCCCGGGACAGACCAAGAGACCCAGTACTTC,CASSPGTDQETQYF
TRBJ2-7,once,.,TRBV28,11,TGTGCCAGCAGGACGTCCTACGAGCAGTACTTC,CASRTSYEQYF
TRBJ2-4,.,TRBD2,TRBV19,20,TGTGCCAGTAGGCCCGTCTTCCTAGCGGGAGTCATTGATGGCAAAAACATTCAGTACTTC,CASRPVFLAGVIDGKNIQYF
TRBJ1-2,few,.,TRBV7-9,15,TGTGCCAGCAGCCTCCTCTCCGGGGACCTCTATGGCTACACCTTC,CASSLLSGDLYGYTF
TRBJ2-7,.,TRBD2,TRBV7-9,15,TGTGCCAGCAGCTTAGCAGGACTAGTTTCCTACGAGCAGTACTTC,CASSLAGLVSYEQYF
TRBJ2-2,.,.,TRBV7-2,15,TGTGCCAGCAGCCCGGTCAAAGAGAACACCGGGGAGCTGTTTTTT,CASSPVKENTGELFF
TRBJ2-7,.,.,TRBV19,13,TGTGCCAGTAGTATTGGAGGAGTCTACGAGCAGTACTTC,CASSIGGVYEQYF
TRBJ1-5,.,.,TRBV28,14,TGTGCCAGCAGTTTAGGGGGCGGCAATCAGCCCCAGCATTTT,CASSLGGGNQPQHF
TRBJ2-6,.,.,TRBV7-9,15,TGTGCCAGCAGCTCGGAAGTGGCTGGGGCCAACGTCCTGACTTTC,CASSSEVAGANVLTF
TRBJ1-2,.,TRBD1,TRBV6-9,14,TGTGCCAGCACCCCCGGGACAGGGCGAGGAGGCTACACCTTC,CASTPGTGRGGYTF
TRBJ2-1,.,.,TRBV28,14,TGTGCCAGCAGCCTGGGCCAGCGGAGCAATGAGCAGTTCTTC,CASSLGQRSNEQFF
TRBJ2-3,.,.,TRBV28,14,TGTGCCAGCAGCCGGGGAGACTACACAGATACGCAGTATTTT,CASSRGDYTDTQYF